The 30 T cell receptor beta chains below were found in one sample sequenced in a study of response to subunit inactivated influenza vaccine. TCRdb re-analysed the RT-PCR reads in MiXCR, keeping a single row per CDR3 protein. The top ten clones hold around 9.6% of a sample with about 800,000 distinct CDR3 sequences, around 20% of them seen once. Sequenced material: PBMCs from blood, taken 5 to 6 days after vaccination. The source of these receptors is a middle-aged man who received an inactivated influenza vaccine.

This clonotype was seen ten or more times. V and J are TRBV7-2 and TRBJ2-3, with a tentative D call TRBD1 (5 bases). Germline V lookup: CDR1 SGHTA, CDR2 FQGNSA. V lost 5 bases and J 2 bases, leaving 14 bases between the germline ends. This CDR3 comprises 15 residues. The CDR3 coding sequence is TGTGCCAGCAGCCTCGCAGGGATGCACACAGATACGCAGTATTTT. This translates into CASSLAGMHTDTQYF.

This rearrangement joins TRBV20-1 to TRBJ2-5; D gene uncertain. Germline V CDR1 and CDR2: DFQATT, SNEGSKA (reference sequence). The CDR3 runs 10 residues. The germline V and J ends were trimmed by 1 base and 7 bases, with 4 bases remaining between them. The CDR3 is CSARGGTQYF. The CDR3 nucleotides read TGCAGTGCTAGAGGTGGGACCCAGTACTTC.

The sample holds a few counts of this clonotype. This chain joins TRBV7-2 and TRBJ2-1; 9 nucleotides match TRBD1. This CDR3 region has 15 residues. Trimming removed 7 bases from V and 5 bases from J; junction bases left unmatched: 9. From germline, CDR1 is SGHTA and CDR2 FQGNSA. DNA for the CDR3: TGTGCCAGCATTACGGGGACAGGGCCCCACAATGAGCAGTTCTTC. Residues: CASITGTGPHNEQFF.

The chain combines TRBV6-1 with TRBJ1-5; D not resolved. V was pared by 4 bases and J by 4 bases, with 11 bases between. Germline loops: CDR1 MNHNS, CDR2 SASEGT. This CDR3 region has 14 residues. The CDR3 reads CASSGTIANQPQHF. The CDR3, as DNA: TGTGCCAGCAGTGGGACCATAGCAAATCAGCCCCAGCATTTT.

In this sample, this clonotype turned up a few times. This CDR3 reads CSARAAETQYF. Here the CDR3 DNA reads TGCAGTGCTAGAGCCGCGGAGACGCAGTATTTT. The rearrangement joins TRBV20-1 to TRBJ2-3; no clear D gene. Germline V gene data show CDR1 as DFQATT and CDR2 as SNEGSKA (reference sequence). CDR3 length equals 11 residues. Trimming shortened V by 1 base and J by 9 bases, and 8 bases separated the two germline ends.

This clonotype has only a few counts. V gene TRBV12-3 or TRBV12-4 combines with J gene TRBJ2-5, with D perhaps TRBD1 or TRBD2 (5 bases each). V lost 7 bases and J lost 5, with 17 bases in between. This CDR3 spans 14 amino acids. CDR3 DNA: TGTGCCAGCAATCCTTCGGGGCCTCGGGAGACCCAGTACTTC. Its protein product is CASNPSGPRETQYF.

The count of this clonotype is one. The chain combines TRBV3-1 with TRBJ2-3; 13 bases align to TRBD2. The CDR3 has 18 residues. Germline trimming cut 1 base from V and 4 bases from J; bases unmatched to any gene: 8. Per the germline V gene, CDR1 is LGHDT and CDR2 is YNNKEL (reference sequence). CDR3 loop: CASSQVATSGGAADTQYF. DNA of the CDR3: TGTGCCAGCAGCCAAGTGGCCACTAGCGGGGGGGCCGCAGATACGCAGTATTTT.

This clonotype was seen ten or more times. The rearrangement links TRBV5-1 to TRBJ2-5; 7 nucleotides align to TRBD1. CDR1 and CDR2 from the germline V gene are SGHRS and YFSETQ. The CDR3 runs 13 residues. With V trimmed by 5 bases and J by 5 bases, 6 bases remained unmatched. CDR3: CASRRGLGETQYF. DNA for the CDR3: TGCGCCAGCAGGAGGGGGCTGGGGGAGACCCAGTACTTC.

In its sample, this clonotype was seen a few times. This sequence joins TRBV28 and TRBJ2-1; D tentatively fits TRBD1 or TRBD2 (5 bases each). Germline lookup yields CDR1 MDHEN and CDR2 SYDVKM. The V and J ends lost 5 bases and 12 bases respectively, with 26 bases between them. The CDR3 length is 16 residues. CDR3: CASSPALGTFTMGQFF. CDR3 DNA: TGTGCCAGCAGTCCCGCTCTTGGGACCTTTACAATGGGGCAGTTCTTC.

A word on this clonotype: An end of the junction differs from the germline gene, which may be a read error. V and J are TRBV12-3 or TRBV12-4 and TRBJ1-1; D remains ambiguous. The CDR3 consists of 12 residues. The CDR3: CASSLVTTEASF. The CDR3 nucleotides read TGTGCCAGCAGTTTAGTAACCACTGAAGCTTCCTTT.

This clonotype appeared a few times. V and J are TRBV7-6 and TRBJ2-1, with TRBD1 matching over 10 bases. Germline CDR1 and CDR2: SGHVS and FNYEAQ. The CDR3 is 15 residues long. J gave up 9 bases and V 4 bases, and 9 bases lay outside the gene matches. The CDR3, as DNA: TGTGCCAGCAGCTATAGACAGGGGGCCGAGGTTGAGCAGTTCTTC. Amino acid sequence: CASSYRQGAEVEQFF.

The V gene is TRBV2, the J gene TRBJ2-7; D is unclear. The CDR3 covers 13 residues. V was trimmed by 7 bases and J by 1 base, leaving 11 bases between them. Germline CDR1 and CDR2: SNHLY and FYNNEI. The CDR3 protein is CASKDGPSYEQYF. The CDR3 DNA sequence: TGTGCCAGCAAGGACGGACCTTCCTACGAGCAGTACTTC.

The chain links TRBV30 to TRBJ2-2; D gene ambiguous. CDR3 length: 13 amino acids. Germline V gene data show CDR1 as GTSNPN and CDR2 as SVGIG (reference sequence). With 4 bases removed from V and 2 bases from J, the gap between germline ends came to 8 bases. DNA for the CDR3: TGTGCCTGGAAGGTCGGAAACACCGGGGAGCTGTTTTTT. It translates to CAWKVGNTGELFF.

In this sample, this clonotype turned up a few times. This chain joins TRBV4-3 and TRBJ1-2; 7 nucleotides line up with TRBD1. This CDR3 contains 15 residues. V shed 3 bases and J 7 bases; nucleotides not matched to a gene: 11. Germline CDR1 and CDR2: LGHNA and YSLEER. In DNA, the CDR3 is TGCGCCAGCAGCCAGCAGACAGGGACGGGGGTTGGCTACACCTTC. It codes for CASSQQTGTGVGYTF.

This clonotype has a handful of counts. The chain combines TRBV20-1 with TRBJ1-6; 7 bases are a match to TRBD1. CDR1 and CDR2 (germline): DFQATT, SNEGSKA (reference sequence). V was pared by 5 bases and J by 15 bases, with 10 bases of the junction left unmatched. The CDR3 sequence is 12 residues long. The CDR3 DNA is TGCAGTGCTGCCCCGACAGGGCAGCTCCTCCACTTT. This sequence encodes CSAAPTGQLLHF.

This clonotype was seen only a few times. The V and J genes are TRBV6-5 and TRBJ2-2; D gene unclear. The CDR3 is 14 amino acids. V was shortened by 0 bases and J by 7 bases, with 9 bases between the two germline ends. Germline assignment: CDR1 MNHEY and CDR2 SVGAGI. CDR3 region: CASSYSIVGGELFF. CDR3 bases: TGTGCCAGCAGTTACTCCATAGTCGGCGGGGAGCTGTTTTTT.

Only a few counts were recorded for this clonotype. The DNA for the CDR3 is TGCAGTGCTAGAGATGACTCGGGGGGTCTTAATTCACCCCTCCACTTT. It encodes CSARDDSGGLNSPLHF. The rearrangement links TRBV20-1 to TRBJ1-6; perhaps TRBD1 as D (5 bases). The CDR3 sequence is 16 residues long. V was trimmed by 0 bases and J by 6 bases, leaving 15 bases between them. CDR1 and CDR2 (germline): DFQATT, SNEGSKA (reference sequence).

A few counts support this clonotype. The chain recombines TRBV6-2 or TRBV6-3 with TRBJ1-2; 7 nucleotides agree with TRBD1. V lost 2 bases to trimming and J lost 8 bases; unmatched junction nucleotides: 8. Per the germline V gene, CDR1 is MNHEY and CDR2 is SVGEGT. The CDR3 runs to 14 residues. CDR3 coding DNA: TGTGCCAGCAGTTACGGTCGACAGGGTCGAGGCTACACCTTC. Translated: CASSYGRQGRGYTF.

This clonotype came up a few times. This chain uses TRBV12-3 or TRBV12-4 with TRBJ2-2, with 7 bases lining up with TRBD1. This CDR3 has 15 amino acids. The V segment lost 4 bases and the J segment 2 bases; nucleotides outside the gene matches: 4. This chain's CDR3 is CASSWTGPNTGELFF. CDR3 nucleotide sequence: TGTGCCAGCAGTTGGACAGGCCCTAACACCGGGGAGCTGTTTTTT.

The rearrangement uses TRBV19 and TRBJ2-2; unclear D gene. The germline V gene encodes CDR1 LNHDA and CDR2 SQIVND (reference sequence). V was shortened by 6 bases and J by 4 bases, with 15 bases between the two germline ends. CDR3 length equals 15 residues. The CDR3: CASSPRQGSTGELFF. CDR3 sequence (DNA): TGTGCCAGTAGCCCTAGACAAGGATCCACCGGGGAGCTGTTTTTT.

This clonotype was seen more than once but under ten times. This chain connects TRBV4-3 to TRBJ2-1; the D gene is possibly TRBD2 (6 bases). CDR1 is LGHNA and CDR2 is YSLEER in the germline V gene. V was clipped by 6 bases and J by 0 bases, with 15 bases between them. The CDR3 length is 16 residues. The CDR3 nucleotides read TGCGCCAGCAGTACAGGACTACCCGGCTCCTACAATGAGCAGTTCTTC. This gives the protein CASSTGLPGSYNEQFF.

This clonotype was detected only a few times. This sequence joins TRBV7-9 and TRBJ2-3; D ambiguous. This CDR3 is built from 13 residues. Germline V CDR1 and CDR2: SEHNR, FQNEAQ (reference sequence). The V and J ends lost 5 bases and 0 bases respectively, with 6 bases between them. The CDR3 sequence is CASSKSSTDTQYF. The CDR3 DNA reads TGTGCCAGCAGCAAATCTAGCACAGATACGCAGTATTTT.

The chain recombines TRBV20-1 with TRBJ1-1; D is possibly TRBD1 (5 bases). CDR1 is DFQATT and CDR2 is SNEGSKA in the germline V gene (reference sequence). V was pared by 6 bases and J by 5 bases, with 22 bases between. There are 15 residues in the CDR3. The CDR3 is CSATDPRGEGTEAFF. The CDR3 nucleotides are TGCAGTGCAACCGATCCTCGGGGGGAGGGGACTGAAGCTTTCTTT.

The CDR3 spells CASSLPTLNSPLHF. The CDR3 bases are TGTGCCAGCAGTCTTCCGACATTAAATTCACCCCTCCACTTT. V and J are TRBV12-3 or TRBV12-4 and TRBJ1-6; D unclear. The CDR3 totals 14 residues. Trimming left V 5 bases short and J 7 bases short, with 12 bases between.

This clonotype was seen ten or more times. The CDR3 sequence is CASSLHRQGMGNEQFF. In DNA, the CDR3 is TGTGCCAGCAGCTTACACCGACAGGGTATGGGCAATGAGCAGTTCTTC. This chain uses TRBV7-6 with TRBJ2-1, with 7 bases that match TRBD1. V lost 2 bases and J lost 6; bases outside the gene matches: 10. The CDR3 is 16 amino acids. The germline V gene has CDR1 SGHVS and CDR2 FNYEAQ. Complete variable domain (other parts from reference TRBV7-6 and TRBJ2-1): GAGVSQSPRYKVTKRGQDVALRCDPISGHVSLYWYRQALGQGPEFLTYFNYEAQQDKSGLPNDRFSAERPEGSISTLTIQRTEQRDSAMYRCASSLHRQGMGNEQFFGPGTRLTVL.

Comment on this clonotype: One end of the junction varies from germline; a read error may be responsible. The J gene is TRBJ2-7, the V gene TRBV10-2; no reliable D call. Germline loops: CDR1 WSHSY, CDR2 SAAADI. The CDR3 length is 13 residues. The CDR3 DNA sequence: TGCGCCAGCAGGGAGTCATTGACCTACGAGCAGTACTTC. Translating gives CASRESLTYEQYF.

This clonotype was seen a handful of times. This sequence joins TRBV7-8 and TRBJ1-1, with a tentative D call TRBD1 (5 bases). This CDR3 has 15 residues. Trimming took off 9 bases at V and 0 bases at J, with 17 bases between the two ends. Per germline, CDR1 SGHVS and CDR2 FQNEAQ. CDR3 residues: CASVGLGPVNTEAFF. The CDR3 DNA is TGTGCCAGTGTTGGATTGGGACCCGTGAACACTGAAGCTTTCTTT. Full variable domain (rest looked up from reference TRBV7-8 and TRBJ1-1): GAGVSQSPRYKVAKRGQDVALRCDPISGHVSLFWYQQALGQGPEFLTYFQNEAQLDKSGLPSDRFFAERPEGSVSTLKIQRTQQEDSAVYLCASVGLGPVNTEAFFGQGTRLTVV.

In its sample, this clonotype was seen a few times. The chain links TRBV28 to TRBJ2-3; 7 nucleotides align to TRBD2. With V trimmed by 1 base and J by 3 bases, 4 bases remained unmatched. Germline CDR1 reads MDHEN; CDR2 reads SYDVKM. This CDR3 is built from 15 residues. The CDR3 region has the DNA TGTGCCAGCAGTTTATCAGGGAGGGAGACAGATACGCAGTATTTT. Its protein is CASSLSGRETDTQYF.

This chain joins TRBV24-1 and TRBJ2-5; TRBD1 is a possible D gene (7 bases). With 4 bases removed from V and 7 bases from J, the gap between germline ends came to 18 bases. The CDR3 spans 15 residues. The germline gives CDR1 KGHDR, CDR2 SFDVKD. CDR3 sequence: CATSEKTGRRPTQYF. In nucleotides, the CDR3 is TGTGCCACCAGTGAAAAGACAGGGAGGCGCCCGACCCAGTACTTC.

In this sample, this clonotype turned up a few times. The chain combines TRBV12-3 or TRBV12-4 with TRBJ2-7; 8 nucleotides align to TRBD1. The V and J ends lost 3 bases and 4 bases, in that order; junction bases with no gene match: 11. The CDR3 extends over 16 amino acids. Here the CDR3 reads CASSLGRGLSRYEQYF. CDR3 bases: TGTGCCAGCAGTTTGGGCAGGGGGCTGTCTCGTTACGAGCAGTACTTC.